This T cell receptor beta chain was recovered during a study of T cells after yellow fever vaccination. Study in general: It was SMART-Seq v4 Ultra Low Input that prepared the fractions with low cell numbers. General study points: Researchers cautioned that FACS-sorted repertoires could harbor abundant clonotypes contaminating from the bulk population. Only a small proportion of the clonotypes turned up in both the CD4 and the CD8 compartments, likely arising from convergent recombination.

Trimming removed 3 bases at V and 11 bases at J, with 16 bases between. This CDR3 contains 13 residues. As for this clonotype: Its antigen is unknown.

A 5'RACE template-switching step, the method used to make TCR cDNA, added a universal primer site and UMIs. A single record per CDR3 protein comes from TCRdb applying MiXCR to the 5' RACE reads. Of 300,000 to 450,000 distinct CDR3 sequences detected, 6% to 8% appear once; the ten largest clones hold 14% to 15%. The sample in question was PBMCs, obtained 5 days after the yellow fever booster vaccination. The receptor was isolated from a man under 40 who received the YFV17D yellow fever vaccine. V is TRBV12-3 or TRBV12-4 and J is TRBJ2-5; no firm D call. The CDR3 DNA reads TGTGCCAGCAGTTTGATCGGGTCTCCCGGGCAGTACTTC. Its protein product is CASSLIGSPGQYF.